The clone carrying this T cell receptor (beta chain) was found many times. What it binds is unknown. These data originate in a study of T cells in Graves' hyperthyroidism and ophthalmopathy. The CDR3 contains 14 residues. The V and J ends lost 6 bases and 6 bases respectively, with 18 bases between them. General study points: Appearing also in blood were most of the thyroid clonotypes expanded above 0.001.

Extraction of PBMCs used 7.5 to 10 ml of fresh peripheral blood. The CDR3 regions of TCR beta were amplified from RNA transcripts. First-round RT-PCR with HTBI primers amplified the TCR CDR3 region. Each CDR3 protein is one row after TCRdb ran MiXCR on the multiplex PCR reads. The sample lists fewer than 750,000 distinct CDR3 sequences, about 15% occurring once. Specimen: blood. This chain connects TRBV12-3 or TRBV12-4 to TRBJ2-7; TRBD1 or TRBD2 may be the D gene (7 bases each). The clonotype was recovered from a woman aged 35 to 49 with Graves' ophthalmopathy. As DNA, the CDR3 is TGTGCCAGCAGCCCAGGGGGGGGGTTGACCGAGCAGTACTTC. Translated, it gives CASSPGGGLTEQYF.